The 7 T cell receptor beta chains reported below all come from one sample, sequenced in a study of T cells in Graves' hyperthyroidism and ophthalmopathy. It was RNA transcripts that yielded the amplified TCR beta CDR3 regions. The HTBI primer set drove a first-round RT-PCR of the TCR CDR3. TCRdb called the multiplex PCR reads again in MiXCR, with one record for every CDR3 protein. The sample includes 600,000 or so distinct CDR3 sequences, roughly 15% of them seen just once. The sample consisted of blood. The receptors come from a woman in her 50s with Graves' ophthalmopathy.

The table lists this clonotype with many counts. This CDR3 reads CASSPEGGRTYEQYF. The CDR3 DNA reads as TGCGCCAGCAGCCCCGAGGGGGGCCGGACCTACGAGCAGTACTTC. The chain links TRBV5-1 to TRBJ2-7; D tentatively reads TRBD1 or TRBD2 (6 bases each). CDR3 length equals 15 residues. The V end was cut by 4 bases, the J end by 2 bases, with 16 bases between. Germline loops: CDR1 SGHRS, CDR2 YFSETQ.

Many counts were recorded for this clonotype. V usage is TRBV5-1 and J usage is TRBJ2-1, with 10 bases matching TRBD1. Germline CDR1 reads SGHRS; CDR2 reads YFSETQ. The CDR3 loop spans 15 amino acids. Losses at the gene ends were 3 bases for V and 7 bases for J; bases not matched to a gene: 7. The CDR3 here is CASSSPGQGRNEQFF. CDR3 nucleotide sequence: TGCGCCAGCAGCTCCCCGGGACAGGGGAGAAATGAGCAGTTCTTC.

The genes are TRBV20-1 and TRBJ1-1; D unresolved. V lost 2 bases to trimming and J lost 5 bases, with 6 bases between them. The CDR3 runs 11 residues. Germline V gene data show CDR1 as DFQATT and CDR2 as SNEGSKA (reference sequence). The CDR3 DNA is TGCAGTGCTAGACATGGGACTGAAGCTTTCTTT. This gives the protein CSARHGTEAFF.

The sample holds a few counts of this clonotype. The rearrangement links TRBV30 to TRBJ2-2, with D perhaps matching TRBD2 (5 bases). The V end was cut by 5 bases, the J end by 0 bases, with 13 bases between. Per germline, CDR1 GTSNPN and CDR2 SVGIG (reference sequence). CDR3 length: 15 residues. Here the CDR3 reads CAWRPRGPNTGELFF. For the CDR3, the DNA is TGTGCCTGGCGCCCACGGGGTCCGAACACCGGGGAGCTGTTTTTT.

At least ten counts were recorded for this clonotype. The gene calls are TRBV12-3 or TRBV12-4 and TRBJ1-1, with D possibly matching TRBD1 (6 bases). The CDR3 sequence is 16 residues long. V shed 1 base and J shed 1 base, with 13 bases lying between them. For the CDR3, the DNA is TGTGCCAGCAGTTTAGATTTAGGACAGAGGAACACTGAAGCTTTCTTT. Amino acid sequence: CASSLDLGQRNTEAFF.

This clonotype was observed many times. The rearrangement uses TRBV20-1 and TRBJ1-5; D is possibly TRBD1 (6 bases). CDR3 size: 16 residues. CDR1 and CDR2 (germline): DFQATT, SNEGSKA (reference sequence). V was clipped by 0 bases and J by 0 bases, with 12 bases between them. The CDR3 loop reads CSARDWQGNSNQPQHF. The CDR3 nucleotides read TGCAGTGCTAGAGATTGGCAGGGGAATAGCAATCAGCCCCAGCATTTT.

This clonotype was observed many times. This chain links TRBV28 with TRBJ1-2; 7 positions agree with TRBD1. V shed 2 bases, J shed 7 bases, and the junction held 4 bases outside the gene matches. The CDR3 loop spans 13 amino acids. CDR1 and CDR2 from the germline V gene are MDHEN and SYDVKM. The CDR3 is CASSLRGPRGYTF. For the CDR3, the DNA is TGTGCCAGCAGTTTAAGGGGGCCTCGTGGCTACACCTTC.